Following are 2 T cell receptor beta chains from one sample sequenced in a study of cytomegalovirus exposure and HLA in healthy donors. Vbeta (60) and Jbeta (13) primers were used in the PCR. Repertoires were generated with immunoSEQ multiplex PCR, while TCRdb's copy carries only in-frame clones and drops some. The data show some 69,000 clones, around 85% seen once. The material sequenced was PBMCs. All receptors derive from a woman aged 30 to 39 in good health and CMV-seronegative.

This clone was counted a few times. The gene calls are TRBV6-1 and TRBJ2-7; 10 bases map to TRBD1. The V gene end was trimmed by 7 bases and the J gene end by 9 bases; junction bases not matched to a gene: 12. Germline lookup yields CDR1 MNHNS and CDR2 SASEGT. The CDR3 spans 14 residues. CDR3 sequence (DNA): TGTGCCAGCATCCGGACAGGGGGGCTTCAAGGGCAGTACTTC. The encoded protein is CASIRTGGLQGQYF.

This chain links TRBV18 with TRBJ1-2; possible D gene TRBD1, 5 bases. The CDR3 covers 14 residues. The germline CDR1 and CDR2 sequences are KGHSH and LQKENI. The ends were cut back, 0 bases at V and 7 bases at J, with 12 bases in the middle. The CDR3: CASSPPSQVGGYTF. CDR3 bases: TGTGCCAGCTCACCACCCTCACAGGTTGGTGGCTACACCTTC.